The 14 T cell receptor beta chains reported below all come from one sample, sequenced in a study of blood T cells in healthy people across ages. Next came a second PCR, run for about 7 to 12 cycles, which used a sample-barcoded 5' primer along with a J-beta primer mix. TCRdb processed the 5' RACE reads anew with MiXCR; each CDR3 protein has one entry. Of 780,000 or so distinct CDR3 sequences listed, roughly 53% are singletons. Sequenced material: blood. The receptors derive from a man at least 80 years old in good health.

The chain couples TRBV21-1 to TRBJ2-4. TRBV21-1 has pseudogene status. The length of the CDR3 is 14 residues. This CDR3 reads CASSKGQPKNIQYF. Here the CDR3 DNA reads TGTGCCAGCAGCAAAGGGCAGCCCAAAAACATTCAGTACTTC.

This chain links TRBV11-2 with TRBJ2-7, with TRBD1 as a possible D gene (5 bases). Germline V lookup: CDR1 SGHAT, CDR2 FQNNGV. V lost 0 bases to trimming and J lost 5 bases, with 11 bases between them. This CDR3 comprises 14 residues. This CDR3 is CASSLDQGRNEQYF. The CDR3 DNA follows: TGTGCCAGCAGCTTAGATCAGGGTAGAAACGAGCAGTACTTC.

The chain is built from TRBV2 and TRBJ2-5, with D perhaps matching TRBD1 (6 bases). The length of the CDR3 is 16 residues. Trimming cost V 5 bases and J 2 bases, with 18 bases left between them. Germline loops: CDR1 SNHLY, CDR2 FYNNEI. The CDR3 sequence is CASSPTGQRWQETQYF. DNA of the CDR3: TGTGCCAGCAGTCCTACCGGACAGCGGTGGCAAGAGACCCAGTACTTC.

The chain combines TRBV10-1 with TRBJ1-4, with D maybe TRBD1 (5 bases). The germline V gene has CDR1 WNHNN and CDR2 SYGVQD (reference sequence). Trimming took off 4 bases at V and 0 bases at J, with 15 bases between the two ends. This CDR3 comprises 17 residues. CDR3: CASSAGRQKATNEKLFF. The CDR3 bases are TGCGCCAGCAGTGCCGGACGACAGAAAGCAACTAATGAAAAACTGTTTTTT.

The J gene is TRBJ2-7, the V gene TRBV6-5; the D is unclear. V was pared by 1 base and J by 2 bases, with 9 bases between. CDR1 is MNHEY, CDR2 SVGAGI, per germline. The CDR3 extends over 14 amino acids. CDR3 bases: TGTGCCAGCAGTTACTTGACGGCACCCTACGAGCAGTACTTC. This sequence encodes CASSYLTAPYEQYF.

The chain has TRBV5-1 and TRBJ2-2; possible D gene TRBD2, 6 bases. The CDR3 contains 16 residues. The germline CDR1 and CDR2 sequences are SGHRS and YFSETQ. The V end lost 5 bases, the J end lost 0 bases, and 14 bases lay between the germline ends. CDR3 sequence (DNA): TGCGCCAGCAGGGTATCGGCTAGCGCGAACACCGGGGAGCTGTTTTTT. It translates to CASRVSASANTGELFF.

J is TRBJ2-3 and V is TRBV12-3 or TRBV12-4; 7 bases fit TRBD1. CDR3 length equals 15 residues. J gave up 14 bases and V 6 bases, and 20 bases lay outside the gene matches. The CDR3 DNA reads as TGTGCCAGCAGCAACATACAGGGGAAGTTGGGATACGCGTATTTT. Its protein product is CASSNIQGKLGYAYF.

This clonotype was counted only a few times. V usage is TRBV7-2 and J usage is TRBJ2-7, with D perhaps TRBD1 or TRBD2 (5 bases each). Trimming took 3 bases from V and 2 from J, leaving 17 bases between them. The CDR3 has 16 residues. Germline lookup yields CDR1 SGHTA and CDR2 FQGNSA. This CDR3 reads CASSFAGSGSPYEQYF. For the CDR3, the DNA is TGTGCCAGCAGCTTTGCGGGTTCAGGGTCCCCCTACGAGCAGTACTTC. The full variable domain, with the rest looked up from reference TRBV7-2 and TRBJ2-7, is GAGVSQSPSNKVTEKGKDVELRCDPISGHTALYWYRQSLGQGLEFLIYFQGNSAPDKSGLPSDRFSAERTGGSVSTLTIQRTQQEDSAVYLCASSFAGSGSPYEQYFGPGTRLTVT.

The chain combines TRBV20-1 with TRBJ2-6; TRBD1 aligns across 9 bases. CDR1 and CDR2 from the germline V gene are DFQATT and SNEGSKA (reference sequence). Trimming took 3 bases from V and 3 from J; bases not matched to a gene: 12. The CDR3 spans 18 residues. CDR3 nucleotide sequence: TGCAGTGCTAGCCCTACACCGGGACAGGGAGGTGGGGCCAACGTCCTGACTTTC. It encodes CSASPTPGQGGGANVLTF.

The gene calls are TRBV6-5 and TRBJ1-6, with 10 bases identical to TRBD1. Germline CDR1 reads MNHEY; CDR2 reads SVGAGI. After removal of 6 bases from V and 10 bases from J, the junction contained 12 bases not matched to a gene. The CDR3 has 16 amino acids. In nucleotides, the CDR3 is TGTGCCAGCAGAACGACCGGGACAGGGGTGGGATCACCCCTCCACTTT. Translation: CASRTTGTGVGSPLHF.

A few counts support this clonotype. The V call is TRBV2, the J call TRBJ2-1; D might be TRBD1 (6 bases). CDR1 and CDR2 (germline): SNHLY, FYNNEI. This CDR3 spans 15 amino acids. V was clipped by 3 bases and J by 3 bases, with 12 bases between them. The CDR3 DNA sequence: TGTGCCAGCAGTGAGGGACAACGGATCTACAATGAGCAGTTCTTC. As protein: CASSEGQRIYNEQFF.

V is TRBV5-4 and J is TRBJ2-5, with D perhaps TRBD2 (5 bases). CDR1 and CDR2 from the germline V gene are SGHNT and YYREEE (reference sequence). The germline V and J ends were trimmed by 4 bases and 2 bases, with 15 bases remaining between them. CDR3 length equals 15 residues. CDR3 loop: CASSLSRSGQETQYF. The CDR3 DNA sequence: TGTGCCAGCAGCCTGAGTCGCAGCGGACAAGAGACCCAGTACTTC. Full variable domain (remainder filled in from reference TRBV5-4 and TRBJ2-5): ETGVTQSPTHLIKTRGQQVTLRCSSQSGHNTVSWYQQALGQGPQFIFQYYREEENGRGNFPPRFSGLQFPNYSSELNVNALELDDSALYLCASSLSRSGQETQYFGPGTRLLVL.

This clonotype was detected only a few times. The chain uses TRBV20-1 and TRBJ2-1; 9 bases are a match to TRBD2. V dropped 0 bases and J dropped 4; count of bases not matched to a gene: 10. Germline V gene data show CDR1 as DFQATT and CDR2 as SNEGSKA (reference sequence). The CDR3 extends over 17 amino acids. In DNA, the CDR3 is TGCAGTGCTAGAGATGGGGCGGGAGGGCCCTCATACAATGAGCAGTTCTTC. Encoded protein: CSARDGAGGPSYNEQFF.

The CDR3 DNA is TGTGCCTGGAGCCAGGACTCGCTGTCACGGAGTGAGCAGTACTTC. The encoded protein is CAWSQDSLSRSEQYF. The V gene is TRBV30, the J gene TRBJ2-7, with D maybe TRBD2 (5 bases). V lost 3 bases, J lost 7 bases, and 22 bases lay in between. The CDR3 spans 15 residues. Germline lookup yields CDR1 GTSNPN and CDR2 SVGIG (reference sequence).